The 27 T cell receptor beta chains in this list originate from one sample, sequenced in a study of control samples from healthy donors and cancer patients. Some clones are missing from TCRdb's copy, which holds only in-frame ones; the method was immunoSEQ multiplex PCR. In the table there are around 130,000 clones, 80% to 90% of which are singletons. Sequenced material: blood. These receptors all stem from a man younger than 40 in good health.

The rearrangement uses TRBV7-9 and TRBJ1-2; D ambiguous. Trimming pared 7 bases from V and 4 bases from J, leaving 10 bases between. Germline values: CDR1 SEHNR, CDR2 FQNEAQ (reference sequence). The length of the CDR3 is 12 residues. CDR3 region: CASTDGPYGYTF. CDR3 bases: TGTGCCAGCACCGACGGACCCTATGGCTACACCTTC.

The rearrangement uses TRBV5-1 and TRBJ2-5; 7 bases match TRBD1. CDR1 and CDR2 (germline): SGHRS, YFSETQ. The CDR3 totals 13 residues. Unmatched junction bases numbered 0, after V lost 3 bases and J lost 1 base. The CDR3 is CASSWDSQETQYF. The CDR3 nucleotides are TGCGCCAGCAGCTGGGACAGCCAAGAGACCCAGTACTTC.

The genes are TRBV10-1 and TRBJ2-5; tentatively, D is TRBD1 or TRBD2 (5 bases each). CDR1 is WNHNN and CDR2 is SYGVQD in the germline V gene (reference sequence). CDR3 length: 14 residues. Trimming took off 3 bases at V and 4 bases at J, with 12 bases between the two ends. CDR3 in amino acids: CASSDPGSGETQYF. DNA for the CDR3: TGCGCCAGCAGTGATCCAGGGAGCGGAGAGACCCAGTACTTC.

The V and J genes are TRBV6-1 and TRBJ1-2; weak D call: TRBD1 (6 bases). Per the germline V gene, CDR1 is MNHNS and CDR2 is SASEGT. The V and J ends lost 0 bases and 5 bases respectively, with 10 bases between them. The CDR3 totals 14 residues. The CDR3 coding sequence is TGTGCCAGCAGTGAAGCAGGGGGGAGATATGGCTACACCTTC. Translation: CASSEAGGRYGYTF.

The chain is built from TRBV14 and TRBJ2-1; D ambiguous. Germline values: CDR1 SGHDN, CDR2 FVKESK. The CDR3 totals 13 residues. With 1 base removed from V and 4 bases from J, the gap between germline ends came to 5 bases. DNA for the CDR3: TGTGCCAGCAGCCAAGGGCCTTACAATGAGCAGTTCTTC. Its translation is CASSQGPYNEQFF. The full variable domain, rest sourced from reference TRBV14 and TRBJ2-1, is EAGVTQFPSHSVIEKGQTVTLRCDPISGHDNLYWYRRVMGKEIKFLLHFVKESKQDESGMPNNRFLAERTGGTYSTLKVQPAELEDSGVYFCASSQGPYNEQFFGPGTRLTVL.

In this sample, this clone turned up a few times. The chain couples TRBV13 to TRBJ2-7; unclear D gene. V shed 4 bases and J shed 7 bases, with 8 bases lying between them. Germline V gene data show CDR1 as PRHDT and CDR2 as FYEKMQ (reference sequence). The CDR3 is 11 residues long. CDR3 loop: CASSSTEEQYF. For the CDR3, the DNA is TGTGCCAGCAGCTCCACGGAAGAGCAGTACTTC. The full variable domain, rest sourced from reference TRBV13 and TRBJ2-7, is AAGVIQSPRHLIKEKRETATLKCYPIPRHDTVYWYQQGPGQDPQFLISFYEKMQSDKGSIPDRFSAQQFSDYHSELNMSSLELGDSALYFCASSSTEEQYFGPGTRLTVT.

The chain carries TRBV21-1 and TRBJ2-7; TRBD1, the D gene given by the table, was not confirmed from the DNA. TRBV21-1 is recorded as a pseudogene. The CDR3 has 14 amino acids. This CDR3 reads CASRRHRGLYEQYF. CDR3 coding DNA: TGTGCCAGCAGACGGCACAGGGGGCTTTACGAGCAGTACTTC.

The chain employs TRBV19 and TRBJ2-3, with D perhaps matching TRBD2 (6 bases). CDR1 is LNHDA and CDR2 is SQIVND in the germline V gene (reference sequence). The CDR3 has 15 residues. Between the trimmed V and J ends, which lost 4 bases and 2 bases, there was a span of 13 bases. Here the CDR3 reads CASSRGVILTDTQYF. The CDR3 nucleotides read TGTGCCAGTAGTAGGGGGGTTATCCTCACAGATACGCAGTATTTT. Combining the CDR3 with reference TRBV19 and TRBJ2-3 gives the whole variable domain DGGITQSPKYLFRKEGQNVTLSCEQNLNHDAMYWYRQDPGQGLRLIYYSQIVNDFQKGDIAEGYSVSREKKESFPLTVTSAQKNPTAFYLCASSRGVILTDTQYFGPGTRLTVL.

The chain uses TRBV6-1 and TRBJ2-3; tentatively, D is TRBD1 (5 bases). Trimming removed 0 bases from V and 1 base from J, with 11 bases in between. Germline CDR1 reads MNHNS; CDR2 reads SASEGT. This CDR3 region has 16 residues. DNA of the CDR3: TGTGCCAGCAGTGAAGCGCCAGGGCCCGGCACAGATACGCAGTATTTT. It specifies CASSEAPGPGTDTQYF.

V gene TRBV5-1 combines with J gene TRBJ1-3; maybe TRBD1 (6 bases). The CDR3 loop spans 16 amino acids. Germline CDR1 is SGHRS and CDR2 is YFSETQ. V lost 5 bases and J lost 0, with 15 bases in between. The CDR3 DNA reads TGCGCCAGCAGTTCTAAGACAGGATACTCTGGAAACACCATATATTTT. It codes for CASSSKTGYSGNTIYF.

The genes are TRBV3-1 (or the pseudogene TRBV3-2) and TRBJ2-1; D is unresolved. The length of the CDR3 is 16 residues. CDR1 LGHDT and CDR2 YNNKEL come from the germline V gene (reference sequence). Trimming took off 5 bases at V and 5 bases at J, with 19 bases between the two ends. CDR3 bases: TGTGCCAGCAGCTATGGGTCCCAACAAACGGACAATGAGCAGTTCTTC. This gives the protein CASSYGSQQTDNEQFF.

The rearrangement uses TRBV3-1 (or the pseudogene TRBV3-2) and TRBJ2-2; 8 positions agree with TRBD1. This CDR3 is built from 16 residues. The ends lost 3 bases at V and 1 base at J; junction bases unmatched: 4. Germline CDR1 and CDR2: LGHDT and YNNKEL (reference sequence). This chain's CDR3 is CASSHSGQVNTGELFF. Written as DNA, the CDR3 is TGTGCCAGCAGCCATTCGGGACAGGTGAACACCGGGGAGCTGTTTTTT.

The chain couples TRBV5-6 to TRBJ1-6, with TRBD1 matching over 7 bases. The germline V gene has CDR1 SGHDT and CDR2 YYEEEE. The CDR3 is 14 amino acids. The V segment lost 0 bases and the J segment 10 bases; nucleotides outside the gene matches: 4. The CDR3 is CASSLEGARSPLHF. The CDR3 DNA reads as TGTGCCAGCAGCTTGGAGGGGGCGAGGTCACCCCTCCACTTT.

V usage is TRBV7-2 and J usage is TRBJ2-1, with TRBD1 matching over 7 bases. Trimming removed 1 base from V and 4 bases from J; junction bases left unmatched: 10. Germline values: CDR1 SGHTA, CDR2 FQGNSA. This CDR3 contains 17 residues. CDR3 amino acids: CASSLGYTGDGYNEQFF. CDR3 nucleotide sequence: TGTGCCAGCAGCTTAGGGTACACAGGGGACGGATACAATGAGCAGTTCTTC.

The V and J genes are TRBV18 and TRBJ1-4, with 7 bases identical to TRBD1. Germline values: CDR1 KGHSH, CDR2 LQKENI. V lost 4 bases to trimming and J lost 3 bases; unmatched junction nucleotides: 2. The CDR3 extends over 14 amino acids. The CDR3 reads CASSQGAANEKLFF. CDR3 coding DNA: TGTGCCAGCTCACAGGGGGCGGCTAATGAAAAACTGTTTTTT.

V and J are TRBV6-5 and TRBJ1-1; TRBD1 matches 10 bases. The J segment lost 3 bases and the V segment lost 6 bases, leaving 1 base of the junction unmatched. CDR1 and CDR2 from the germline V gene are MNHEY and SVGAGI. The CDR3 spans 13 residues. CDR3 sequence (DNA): TGTGCCAGCAGCGGACAGGGGGACACTGAAGCTTTCTTT. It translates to CASSGQGDTEAFF.

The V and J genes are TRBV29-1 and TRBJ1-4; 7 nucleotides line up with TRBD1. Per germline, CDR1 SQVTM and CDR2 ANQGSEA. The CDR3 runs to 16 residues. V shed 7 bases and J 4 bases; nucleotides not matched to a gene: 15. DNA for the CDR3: TGCAGCGCCTTGGGACAGTCATTCAACTATAATGAAAAACTGTTTTTT. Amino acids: CSALGQSFNYNEKLFF.

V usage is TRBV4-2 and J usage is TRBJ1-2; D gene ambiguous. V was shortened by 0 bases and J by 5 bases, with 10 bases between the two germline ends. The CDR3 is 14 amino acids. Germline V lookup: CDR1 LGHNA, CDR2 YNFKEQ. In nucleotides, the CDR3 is TGTGCCAGCAGCCAAGATAGGGCCAATTATGGCTACACCTTC. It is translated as CASSQDRANYGYTF.

DNA for the CDR3: TGTGCCATCACCCCGTCGACAGGACTGTTTACCGGGGAGCTGTTTTTT. Encoded protein: CAITPSTGLFTGELFF. The chain is built from TRBV10-3 and TRBJ2-2; possible D gene TRBD1, 6 bases. This CDR3 comprises 16 residues. Germline CDR1 ENHRY, CDR2 SYGVKD. V lost 7 bases and J lost 5, with 20 bases in between.

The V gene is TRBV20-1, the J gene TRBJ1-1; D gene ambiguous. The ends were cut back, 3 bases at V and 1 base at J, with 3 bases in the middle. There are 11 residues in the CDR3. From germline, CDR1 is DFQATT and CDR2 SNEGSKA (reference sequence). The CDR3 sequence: CSARGNTEAFF. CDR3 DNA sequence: TGCAGTGCTAGGGGGAACACTGAAGCTTTCTTT.

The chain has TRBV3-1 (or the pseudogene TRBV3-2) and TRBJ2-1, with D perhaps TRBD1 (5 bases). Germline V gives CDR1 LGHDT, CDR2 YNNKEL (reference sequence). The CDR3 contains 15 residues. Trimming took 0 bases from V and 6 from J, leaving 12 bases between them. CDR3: CASSQDVRASNEQFF. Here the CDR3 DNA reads TGTGCCAGCAGCCAAGACGTCAGGGCTAGCAATGAGCAGTTCTTC.

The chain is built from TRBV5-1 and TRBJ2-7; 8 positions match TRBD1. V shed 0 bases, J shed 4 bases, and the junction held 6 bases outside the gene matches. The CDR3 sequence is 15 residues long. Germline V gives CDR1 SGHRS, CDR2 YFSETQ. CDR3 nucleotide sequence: TGCGCCAGCAGCTTGGGGAGGACAGGGCCTTACGAGCAGTACTTC. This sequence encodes CASSLGRTGPYEQYF.

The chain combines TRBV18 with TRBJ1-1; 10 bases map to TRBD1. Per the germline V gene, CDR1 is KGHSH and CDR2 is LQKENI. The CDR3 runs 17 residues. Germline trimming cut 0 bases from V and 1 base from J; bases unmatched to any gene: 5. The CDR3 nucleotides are TGTGCCAGCTCACCACCGACAGGGGGCCCCCCGAACACTGAAGCTTTCTTT. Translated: CASSPPTGGPPNTEAFF.

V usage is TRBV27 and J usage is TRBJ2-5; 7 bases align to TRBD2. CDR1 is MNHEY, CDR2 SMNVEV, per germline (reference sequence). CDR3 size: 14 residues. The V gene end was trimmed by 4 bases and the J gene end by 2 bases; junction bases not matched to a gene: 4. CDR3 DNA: TGTGCCAGCAGTTGGGTTAGCGGGCAAGAGACCCAGTACTTC. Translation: CASSWVSGQETQYF.

The CDR3 DNA is TGTGCCAGCAGCCGCAAATCAGGGTCGGGTGAAAAACTGTTTTTT. Translation gives CASSRKSGSGEKLFF. The chain joins TRBV4-2 to TRBJ1-4; a weak D match, TRBD1 (5 bases). Germline V gene sequence: CDR1 LGHNA, CDR2 YNFKEQ. V lost 4 bases and J 7 bases, leaving 16 bases between the germline ends. The CDR3 runs 15 residues.

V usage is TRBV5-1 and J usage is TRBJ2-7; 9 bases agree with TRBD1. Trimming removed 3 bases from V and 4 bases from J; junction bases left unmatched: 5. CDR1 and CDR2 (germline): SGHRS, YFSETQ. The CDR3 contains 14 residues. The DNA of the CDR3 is TGCGCCAGCAGCTGGGACAGGGCGGGATACGAGCAGTACTTC. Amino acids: CASSWDRAGYEQYF.

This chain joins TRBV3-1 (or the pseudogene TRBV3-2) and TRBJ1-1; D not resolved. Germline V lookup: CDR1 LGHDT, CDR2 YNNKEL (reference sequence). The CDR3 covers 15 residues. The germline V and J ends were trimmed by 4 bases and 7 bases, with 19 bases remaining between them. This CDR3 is CASSLAQGFPIEAFF. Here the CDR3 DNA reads TGTGCCAGCAGCCTAGCTCAAGGGTTTCCCATTGAAGCTTTCTTT.